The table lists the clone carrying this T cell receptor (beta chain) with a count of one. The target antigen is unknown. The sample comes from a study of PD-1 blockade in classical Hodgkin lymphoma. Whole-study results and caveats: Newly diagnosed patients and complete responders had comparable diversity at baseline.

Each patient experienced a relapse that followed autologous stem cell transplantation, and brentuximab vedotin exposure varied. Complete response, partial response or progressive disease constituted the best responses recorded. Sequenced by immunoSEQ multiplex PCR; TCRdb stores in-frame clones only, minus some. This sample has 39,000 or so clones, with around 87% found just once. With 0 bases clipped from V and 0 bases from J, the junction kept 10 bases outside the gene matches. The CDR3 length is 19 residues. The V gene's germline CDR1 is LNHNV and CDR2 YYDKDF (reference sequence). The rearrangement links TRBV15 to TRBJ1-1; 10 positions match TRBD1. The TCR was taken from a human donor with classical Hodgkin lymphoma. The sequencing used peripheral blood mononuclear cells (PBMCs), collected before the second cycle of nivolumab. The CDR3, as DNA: TGTGCCACCAGCAGAGACTTCGGGACAGGGGTCTATTTGAACACTGAAGCTTTCTTT. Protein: CATSRDFGTGVYLNTEAFF.